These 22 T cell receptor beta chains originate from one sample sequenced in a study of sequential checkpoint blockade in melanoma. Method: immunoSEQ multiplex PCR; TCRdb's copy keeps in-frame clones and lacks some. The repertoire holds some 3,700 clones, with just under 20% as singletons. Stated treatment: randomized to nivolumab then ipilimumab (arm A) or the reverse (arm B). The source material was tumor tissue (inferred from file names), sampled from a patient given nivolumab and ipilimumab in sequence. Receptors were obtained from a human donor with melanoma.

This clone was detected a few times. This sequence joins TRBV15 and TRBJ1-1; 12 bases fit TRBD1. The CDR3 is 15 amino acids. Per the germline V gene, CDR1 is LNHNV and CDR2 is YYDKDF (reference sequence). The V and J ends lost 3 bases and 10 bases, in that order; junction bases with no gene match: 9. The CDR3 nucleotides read TGTGCCACCAGCAGGCCGGGACAGGGGGCGCGGGGAGCTTTCTTT. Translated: CATSRPGQGARGAFF. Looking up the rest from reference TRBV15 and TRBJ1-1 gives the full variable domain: DAMVIQNPRYQVTQFGKPVTLSCSQTLNHNVMYWYQQKSSQAPKLLFHYYDKDFNNEADTPDNFQSRRPNTSFCFLDIRSPGLGDTAMYLCATSRPGQGARGAFFGQGTRLTVV.

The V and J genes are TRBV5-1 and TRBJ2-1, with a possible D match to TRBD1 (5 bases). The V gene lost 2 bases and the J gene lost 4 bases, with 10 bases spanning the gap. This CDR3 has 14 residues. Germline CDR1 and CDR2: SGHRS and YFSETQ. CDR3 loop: CASSFGHPYNEQFF. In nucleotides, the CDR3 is TGCGCCAGCAGCTTTGGACACCCATACAATGAGCAGTTCTTC.

The CDR3 loop is CASSQDPGGAHEKLFF. CDR3 nucleotides: TGTGCCAGCAGCCAAGATCCGGGGGGCGCACATGAAAAACTGTTTTTT. This chain uses TRBV14 with TRBJ1-4; tentatively, D is TRBD1 (6 bases). Germline V CDR1 and CDR2: SGHDN, FVKESK. The CDR3 has 16 residues. With 0 bases removed from V and 6 bases from J, the gap between germline ends came to 14 bases.

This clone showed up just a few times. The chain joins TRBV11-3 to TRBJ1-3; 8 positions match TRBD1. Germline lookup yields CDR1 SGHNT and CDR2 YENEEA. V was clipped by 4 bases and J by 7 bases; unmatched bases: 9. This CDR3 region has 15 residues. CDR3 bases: TGTGCCAGCAGCTCTCCGACAGGGGAAGACAACACCATATATTTT. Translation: CASSSPTGEDNTIYF.

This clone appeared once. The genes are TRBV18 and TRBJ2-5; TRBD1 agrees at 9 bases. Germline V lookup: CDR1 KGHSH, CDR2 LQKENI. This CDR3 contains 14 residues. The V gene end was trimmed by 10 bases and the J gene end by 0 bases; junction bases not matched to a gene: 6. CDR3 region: CATTGTGNQETQYF. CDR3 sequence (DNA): TGTGCCACGACCGGGACAGGGAACCAAGAGACCCAGTACTTC.

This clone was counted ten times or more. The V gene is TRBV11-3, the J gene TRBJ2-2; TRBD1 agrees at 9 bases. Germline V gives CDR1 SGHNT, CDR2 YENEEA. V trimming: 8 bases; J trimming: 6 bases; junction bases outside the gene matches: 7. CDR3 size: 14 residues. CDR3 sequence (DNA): TGTGCCAGCGGGACAGGGAAATCCCCCGGGGAGCTGTTTTTT. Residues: CASGTGKSPGELFF.

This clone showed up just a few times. The CDR3 protein is CASRGPLAATEAFF. Here the CDR3 DNA reads TGTGCCAGTAGAGGTCCGTTAGCAGCGACTGAAGCTTTCTTT. This rearrangement joins TRBV19 to TRBJ1-1, with no clear D. Germline CDR1 LNHDA, CDR2 SQIVND (reference sequence). The CDR3 has 14 amino acids. V dropped 6 bases and J dropped 5 bases, with 16 bases sitting between them.

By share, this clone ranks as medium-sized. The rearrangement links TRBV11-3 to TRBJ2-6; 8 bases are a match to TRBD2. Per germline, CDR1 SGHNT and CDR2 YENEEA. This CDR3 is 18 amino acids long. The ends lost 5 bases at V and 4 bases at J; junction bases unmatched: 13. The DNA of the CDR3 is TGTGCCAGCAGCCCCCTCGGGGTAGCGGGGTCAGGGGCCAACGTCCTGACTTTC. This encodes CASSPLGVAGSGANVLTF.

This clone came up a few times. The CDR3 DNA is TGTGCCAGCAGTACGGTAGCGGGGGGACAAGAGACCCAGTACTTC. Translating gives CASSTVAGGQETQYF. The V gene is TRBV6-8, the J gene TRBJ2-5; 10 bases are shared with TRBD2. This CDR3 contains 15 residues. V was pared by 5 bases and J by 2 bases, with 5 bases of the junction left unmatched. Germline assignment: CDR1 MNHGY and CDR2 SAAAGT.

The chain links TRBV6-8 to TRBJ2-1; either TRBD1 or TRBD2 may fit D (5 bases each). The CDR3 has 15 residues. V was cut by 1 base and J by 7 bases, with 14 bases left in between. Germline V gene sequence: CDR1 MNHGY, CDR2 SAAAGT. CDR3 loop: CASSYFRGAMNEQFF. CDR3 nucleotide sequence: TGTGCCAGCAGTTACTTCAGAGGGGCGATGAATGAGCAGTTCTTC.

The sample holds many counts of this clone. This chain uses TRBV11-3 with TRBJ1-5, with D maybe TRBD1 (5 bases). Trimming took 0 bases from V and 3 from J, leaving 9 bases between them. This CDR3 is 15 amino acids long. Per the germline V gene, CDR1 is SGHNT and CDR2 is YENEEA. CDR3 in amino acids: CASSLEAGFNQPQHF. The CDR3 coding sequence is TGTGCCAGCAGCTTAGAGGCAGGGTTCAATCAGCCCCAGCATTTT.

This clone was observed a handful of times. The CDR3 loop reads CASSPARGTRAEAFF. CDR3 DNA sequence: TGTGCCAGCAGCCCAGCGAGGGGGACAAGAGCTGAAGCTTTCTTT. This chain links TRBV11-3 with TRBJ1-1; maybe TRBD1 (6 bases). V lost 5 bases and J lost 6, with 19 bases in between. Germline V gives CDR1 SGHNT, CDR2 YENEEA. This CDR3 has 15 residues.

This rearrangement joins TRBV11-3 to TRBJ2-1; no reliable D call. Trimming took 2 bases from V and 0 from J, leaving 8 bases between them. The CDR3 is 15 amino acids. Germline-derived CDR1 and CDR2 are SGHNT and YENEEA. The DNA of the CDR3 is TGTGCCAGCAGCTTACAGGAAAGCTCCTACAATGAGCAGTTCTTC. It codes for CASSLQESSYNEQFF. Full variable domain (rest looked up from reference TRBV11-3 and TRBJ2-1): EAGVVQSPRYKIIEKKQPVAFWCNPISGHNTLYWYLQNLGQGPELLIRYENEEAVDDSQLPKDRFSAERLKGVDSTLKIQPAELGDSAVYLCASSLQESSYNEQFFGPGTRLTVL.

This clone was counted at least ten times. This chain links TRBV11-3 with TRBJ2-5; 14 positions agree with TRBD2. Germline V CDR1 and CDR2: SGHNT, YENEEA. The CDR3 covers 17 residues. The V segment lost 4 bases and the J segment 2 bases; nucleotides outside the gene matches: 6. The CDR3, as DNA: TGTGCCAGCAGCTCGGGACTAGCGGGGGAGATTCAAGAGACCCAGTACTTC. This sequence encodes CASSSGLAGEIQETQYF.

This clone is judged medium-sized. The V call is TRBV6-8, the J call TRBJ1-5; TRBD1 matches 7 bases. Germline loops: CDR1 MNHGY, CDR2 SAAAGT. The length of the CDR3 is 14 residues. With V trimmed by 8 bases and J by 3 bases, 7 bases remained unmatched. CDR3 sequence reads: CASALGQNNQPQHF. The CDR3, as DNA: TGTGCCAGCGCCCTGGGACAGAACAATCAGCCCCAGCATTTT.

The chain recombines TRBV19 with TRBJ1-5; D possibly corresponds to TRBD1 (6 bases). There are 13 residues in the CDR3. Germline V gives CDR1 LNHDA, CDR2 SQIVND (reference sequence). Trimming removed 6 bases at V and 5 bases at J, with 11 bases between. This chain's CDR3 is CASSRTDYQPQHF. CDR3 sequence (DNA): TGTGCCAGTAGCAGGACAGACTATCAGCCCCAGCATTTT.

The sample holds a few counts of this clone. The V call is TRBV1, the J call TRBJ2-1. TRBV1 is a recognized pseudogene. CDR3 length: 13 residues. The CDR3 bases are TGCGCCAGCAGCCAAGATTTTGCAGCTGTGCAGTTCTTC. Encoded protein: CASSQDFAAVQFF.

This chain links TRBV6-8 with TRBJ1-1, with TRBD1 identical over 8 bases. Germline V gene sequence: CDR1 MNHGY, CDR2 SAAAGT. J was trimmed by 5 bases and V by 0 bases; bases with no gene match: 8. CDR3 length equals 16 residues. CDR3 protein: CASSYSGGQGTTEAFF. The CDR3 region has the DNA TGTGCCAGCAGTTACTCGGGAGGACAGGGAACTACTGAAGCTTTCTTT.

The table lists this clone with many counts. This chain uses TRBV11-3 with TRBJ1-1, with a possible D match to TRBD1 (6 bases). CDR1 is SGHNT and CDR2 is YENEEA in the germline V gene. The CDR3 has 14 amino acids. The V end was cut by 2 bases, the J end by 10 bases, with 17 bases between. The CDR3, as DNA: TGTGCCAGCAGCTTAAGACTCGACCAGGGGAGAGCTTTCTTT. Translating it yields CASSLRLDQGRAFF.

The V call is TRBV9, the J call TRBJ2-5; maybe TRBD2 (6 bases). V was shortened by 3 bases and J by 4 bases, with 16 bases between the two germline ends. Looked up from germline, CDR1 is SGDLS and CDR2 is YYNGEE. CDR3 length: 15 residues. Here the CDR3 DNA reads TGTGCCAGCAGCGACTGGACCGGGGGTGGAGAGACCCAGTACTTC. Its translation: CASSDWTGGGETQYF.

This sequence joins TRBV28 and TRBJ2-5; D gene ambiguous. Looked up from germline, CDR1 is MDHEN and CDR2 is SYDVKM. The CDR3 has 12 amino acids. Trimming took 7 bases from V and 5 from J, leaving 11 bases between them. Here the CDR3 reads CASNSNWETQYF. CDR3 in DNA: TGTGCCAGCAATTCAAACTGGGAGACCCAGTACTTC.

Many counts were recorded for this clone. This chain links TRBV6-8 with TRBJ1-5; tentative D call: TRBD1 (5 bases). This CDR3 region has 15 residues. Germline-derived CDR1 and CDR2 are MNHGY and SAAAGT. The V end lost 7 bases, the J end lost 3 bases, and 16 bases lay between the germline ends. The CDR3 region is CASNPGTDHNQPQHF. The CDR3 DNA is TGTGCCAGCAATCCCGGGACGGACCACAATCAGCCCCAGCATTTT.